What follows are 9 T cell receptor beta chains derived from one specimen sequenced in a study of identical twins. TCRdb re-called the 5' RACE reads through MiXCR, storing one row per CDR3 protein. The sample shows about 570,000 distinct CDR3 sequences, more than 9% of them seen only once. The sample was also linked to a second study, of yellow fever vaccine responses in identical twins.

The sequencing input was PBMCs. These receptors all come from a woman younger than 30 in good health.

This clonotype was found a few times. The V and J genes are TRBV20-1 and TRBJ1-1; weak D call: TRBD1 (6 bases). The CDR3 spans 13 residues. Germline CDR1 and CDR2: DFQATT and SNEGSKA (reference sequence). V lost 6 bases and J 0 bases, leaving 11 bases between the germline ends. CDR3 DNA sequence: TGCAGTGCCTCAAGGGACATGAACACTGAAGCTTTCTTT. As protein: CSASRDMNTEAFF.

This clonotype was recorded a few times. The gene calls are TRBV5-1 and TRBJ1-1; D remains ambiguous. Germline V gene lookup returns CDR1 SGHRS and CDR2 YFSETQ. The CDR3 totals 15 residues. Trimming left V 4 bases short and J 2 bases short, with 15 bases between. The CDR3 region has the DNA TGCGCCAGCAGCCCTCAGCAGACCCCAAACACTGAAGCTTTCTTT. It is translated as CASSPQQTPNTEAFF.

This clonotype was counted a few times. The V and J genes are TRBV20-1 and TRBJ2-1; TRBD2 matches 8 bases. The CDR3 is 17 residues long. CDR1 and CDR2 from the germline V gene are DFQATT and SNEGSKA (reference sequence). After removal of 1 base from V and 2 bases from J, the junction contained 10 bases not matched to a gene. The CDR3 DNA sequence: TGCAGTGCTAGAGGTTGGGAAGCGGGGGTGACCTACAATGAGCAGTTCTTC. Its translation is CSARGWEAGVTYNEQFF.

V usage is TRBV20-1 and J usage is TRBJ2-5; D call uncertain. Deletions cut 4 bases from V and 2 bases from J, with 11 bases between. The germline V gene encodes CDR1 DFQATT and CDR2 SNEGSKA (reference sequence). The CDR3 has 13 residues. The CDR3 region has the DNA TGCAGTGCTAAGACGCGCGTTCAAGAGACCCAGTACTTC. Amino acids: CSAKTRVQETQYF.

The V and J genes are TRBV7-9 and TRBJ2-5; D call uncertain. This CDR3 is built from 16 residues. V shed 5 bases and J shed 0 bases, with 16 bases lying between them. Germline lookup yields CDR1 SEHNR and CDR2 FQNEAQ (reference sequence). CDR3 in amino acids: CASSAGRVHNQETQYF. For the CDR3, the DNA is TGTGCCAGCAGCGCCGGTCGGGTCCATAACCAAGAGACCCAGTACTTC.

This sequence joins TRBV7-9 and TRBJ2-5, with D unresolved. CDR1 SEHNR and CDR2 FQNEAQ come from the germline V gene (reference sequence). This CDR3 has 12 amino acids. Trimming stripped 3 bases from V and 5 bases from J, with 7 bases between. CDR3: CASSFLPETQYF. In DNA form, the CDR3 reads TGTGCCAGCAGCTTCCTGCCGGAGACCCAGTACTTC.

The chain combines TRBV10-3 with TRBJ2-5; 8 positions agree with TRBD2. Germline-derived CDR1 and CDR2 are ENHRY and SYGVKD. V shed 6 bases, J shed 4 bases, and the junction held 10 bases outside the gene matches. CDR3 size: 15 residues. The CDR3 nucleotides read TGTGCCATCAGCGGCGGGAGGTCCCTGGGAGAGACCCAGTACTTC. Its translation is CAISGGRSLGETQYF.

This clonotype came up a few times. This chain links TRBV5-1 with TRBJ2-6, with 8 positions matching TRBD1. The V and J ends lost 4 bases and 0 bases, in that order; junction bases with no gene match: 6. The CDR3 loop spans 17 amino acids. Looked up from germline, CDR1 is SGHRS and CDR2 is YFSETQ. The CDR3 DNA sequence: TGCGCCAGCAGCCAGAGACAGGGGTCCTCTGGGGCCAACGTCCTGACTTTC. This gives the protein CASSQRQGSSGANVLTF.

There are many counts of this clonotype. The chain employs TRBV29-1 and TRBJ1-2, with TRBD1 identical over 8 bases. Trimming cost V 4 bases and J 7 bases; bases outside gene matches: 5. CDR1 and CDR2 (germline): SQVTM, ANQGSEA. The CDR3 has 12 residues. The CDR3 region has the DNA TGCAGCGTTGGCCAGGGGGCCGGTGGCTACACCTTC. This encodes CSVGQGAGGYTF.